Listed below are T cell receptor beta chains from one sample, sequenced in a study of human T cells and chemical hapten exposure. TCRdb used MiXCR to reprocess the RACE reads, holding one entry per CDR3 protein. The top ten clones hold approximately 2.5% of a sample with 150,000 to 200,000 distinct CDR3 sequences, approximately 26% of them seen once. The starting material was whole blood, obtained in connection with sensitization to the hapten diphenylcyclopropenone (DPC). The receptor set was obtained from a woman between 40 and 55 years old with alopecia areata. Some clones in this sample may be carry-over from other donors' samples. Both conserved end residues are part of each CDR3. A D gene is named only where the DNA matches it firmly. Not every row has a clone size; where given, it reads once, few, many or a size class.

CDR3 length: 13
clone size: .
D gene: .
J gene: TRBJ2-5
V gene: TRBV6-2/TRBV6-3
CDR3 DNA: TGTGCCAGCAGTTATAATAGCCCCGAGACCCAGTACTTC
CDR3 protein: CASSYNSPETQYF

CDR3 length: 15
clone size: few
D gene: TRBD1
J gene: TRBJ2-5
V gene: TRBV20-1
CDR3 DNA: TGCAGTGCTCGACCGGGACAGGGGGCGCCGGAGACCCAGTACTTC
CDR3 protein: CSARPGQGAPETQYF

CDR3 length: 15
clone size: .
D gene: .
J gene: TRBJ1-5
V gene: TRBV7-2
CDR3 DNA: TGTGCCAGCAGCTTAGACCCGGCAATGAATCAGCCCCAGCATTTT
CDR3 protein: CASSLDPAMNQPQHF

CDR3 length: 18
clone size: .
D gene: .
J gene: TRBJ1-6
V gene: TRBV4-3
CDR3 DNA: TGCGCCAGCAGCCAAGAGGTCAAAGGGAGCTCCTATAATTCACCCCTCCACTTT
CDR3 protein: CASSQEVKGSSYNSPLHF

CDR3 length: 14
clone size: .
D gene: .
J gene: TRBJ2-5
V gene: TRBV6-6
CDR3 DNA: TGTGCCAGCAGTTACGAGGCTAGCCGAGAGACCCAGTACTTC
CDR3 protein: CASSYEASRETQYF

CDR3 length: 16
clone size: few
D gene: TRBD1
J gene: TRBJ1-4
V gene: TRBV19
CDR3 DNA: TGTGCCAGTAGATCCACAGGGGCCGCAACTAATGAAAAACTGTTTTTT
CDR3 protein: CASRSTGAATNEKLFF

CDR3 length: 15
clone size: few
D gene: .
J gene: TRBJ2-7
V gene: TRBV3-1
CDR3 DNA: TGTGCCAGCAGCCGGCCTGGGTCAAGAGCCTACGAGCAGTACTTC
CDR3 protein: CASSRPGSRAYEQYF

CDR3 length: 13
clone size: few
D gene: TRBD1
J gene: TRBJ2-2
V gene: TRBV6-2/TRBV6-3
CDR3 DNA: TGTGCCAGCAGACCCACAGGGGGCGGGGAGCTGTTTTTT
CDR3 protein: CASRPTGGGELFF

CDR3 length: 14
clone size: .
D gene: TRBD2
J gene: TRBJ2-4
V gene: TRBV20-1
CDR3 DNA: TGCAGTGCTAGGGCGGGACTAGCAGAAAACATTCAGTACTTC
CDR3 protein: CSARAGLAENIQYF

CDR3 length: 15
clone size: few
D gene: TRBD2
J gene: TRBJ2-7
V gene: TRBV11-1
CDR3 DNA: TGTGCCAGCAGCGACCGACTAGCGGGAGCTCGGGAGCAGTACTTC
CDR3 protein: CASSDRLAGAREQYF

CDR3 length: 14
clone size: .
D gene: TRBD1
J gene: TRBJ1-4
V gene: TRBV29-1
CDR3 DNA: TGCAGCGTTGAAGACAGGGGGCAAGGTGAAAAACTGTTTTTT
CDR3 protein: CSVEDRGQGEKLFF

CDR3 length: 16
clone size: few
D gene: TRBD2
J gene: TRBJ2-3
V gene: TRBV11-2
CDR3 DNA: TGTGCCAGCAGCTTAACTAGCGGGAGGGCTTCAGATACGCAGTATTTT
CDR3 protein: CASSLTSGRASDTQYF

CDR3 length: 16
clone size: .
D gene: TRBD2
J gene: TRBJ2-3
V gene: TRBV10-3
CDR3 DNA: TGTGCCATCAGTCGAGGACTAGCGGGAGGAACAGATACGCAGTATTTT
CDR3 protein: CAISRGLAGGTDTQYF

CDR3 length: 16
clone size: .
D gene: TRBD2
J gene: TRBJ2-1
V gene: TRBV7-2
CDR3 DNA: TGTGCCAGCAGCTTAGAGGCGGGAGGAGGATTCAATGAGCAGTTCTTC
CDR3 protein: CASSLEAGGGFNEQFF

CDR3 length: 15
clone size: few
D gene: TRBD2
J gene: TRBJ2-1
V gene: TRBV20-1
CDR3 DNA: TGCAGTGCTAGAGATCCAGCGGGAGTTCGCAATGAGCAGTTCTTC
CDR3 protein: CSARDPAGVRNEQFF

CDR3 length: 16
clone size: few
D gene: .
J gene: TRBJ2-1
V gene: TRBV28
CDR3 DNA: TGTGCCAGCAGTGGGCAGGGCCAGGGTTCCTACAATGAGCAGTTCTTC
CDR3 protein: CASSGQGQGSYNEQFF

CDR3 length: 13
clone size: few
D gene: .
J gene: TRBJ2-1
V gene: TRBV7-2
CDR3 DNA: TGTGCCAGCAGCGGCTGGGAGTACAATGAGCAGTTCTTC
CDR3 protein: CASSGWEYNEQFF

CDR3 length: 11
clone size: .
D gene: .
J gene: TRBJ2-5
V gene: TRBV6-6
CDR3 DNA: TGTGCCAGCAGTGGGCAAGAGACCCAGTACTTC
CDR3 protein: CASSGQETQYF

CDR3 length: 15
clone size: few
D gene: .
J gene: TRBJ1-1
V gene: TRBV6-5
CDR3 DNA: TGTGCCAGCAGTATGACAGACCCCATGAACACTGAAGCTTTCTTT
CDR3 protein: CASSMTDPMNTEAFF

CDR3 length: 15
clone size: .
D gene: TRBD2
J gene: TRBJ2-1
V gene: TRBV19
CDR3 DNA: TGTGCCAGTAGTATAGCTAGCGGGCCATACAATGAGCAGTTCTTC
CDR3 protein: CASSIASGPYNEQFF

CDR3 length: 16
clone size: .
D gene: .
J gene: TRBJ2-5
V gene: TRBV28
CDR3 DNA: TGTGCCACACGGGGCGGCCAAGCGAGGGTAGCAGAGACCCAGTACTTC
CDR3 protein: CATRGGQARVAETQYF

CDR3 length: 17
clone size: .
D gene: .
J gene: TRBJ2-3
V gene: TRBV20-1
CDR3 DNA: TGCAGTGCCAAGCCCCCTAGCGGAGGGGGTAGCACAGATACGCAGTATTTT
CDR3 protein: CSAKPPSGGGSTDTQYF

CDR3 length: 14
clone size: .
D gene: .
J gene: TRBJ2-6
V gene: TRBV20-1
CDR3 DNA: TGCAGTGCTAGTGCTCACGGGGGGGCCAACGTCCTGACTTTC
CDR3 protein: CSASAHGGANVLTF

CDR3 length: 21
clone size: .
D gene: .
J gene: TRBJ2-1
V gene: TRBV11-1
CDR3 DNA: TGTGCCAGCAGCCCGCGGAGCCCCGCACGTAGCCCATTGAGCTCCTACAATGAGCAGTTCTTC
CDR3 protein: CASSPRSPARSPLSSYNEQFF

CDR3 length: 15
clone size: .
D gene: TRBD2
J gene: TRBJ2-3
V gene: TRBV7-2
CDR3 DNA: TGTGCCAGCCGATGGGGACTAGCGGGAGCCGATACGCAGTATTTT
CDR3 protein: CASRWGLAGADTQYF

CDR3 length: 18
clone size: few
D gene: TRBD1
J gene: TRBJ1-4
V gene: TRBV28
CDR3 DNA: TGTGCCAGCAGTTCTGTAGGGACAGGGGGTGCAACTAATGAAAAACTGTTTTTT
CDR3 protein: CASSSVGTGGATNEKLFF

CDR3 length: 17
clone size: .
D gene: TRBD2
J gene: TRBJ2-2
V gene: TRBV18
CDR3 DNA: TGTGCCAGCTCACCACCGACTAGCGGGAGGAACACCGGGGAGCTGTTTTTT
CDR3 protein: CASSPPTSGRNTGELFF

CDR3 length: 14
clone size: .
D gene: .
J gene: TRBJ2-2
V gene: TRBV15
CDR3 DNA: TGTGCCACCAGCAGAGATACGAACGGCGGGGAGCTGTTTTTT
CDR3 protein: CATSRDTNGGELFF

CDR3 length: 15
clone size: .
D gene: TRBD1
J gene: TRBJ1-1
V gene: TRBV10-3
CDR3 DNA: TGTGCCATCAGTGCCCGGGACAGGGGGAACTCTGAAGCTTTCTTT
CDR3 protein: CAISARDRGNSEAFF

CDR3 length: 13
clone size: .
D gene: .
J gene: TRBJ2-3
V gene: TRBV7-2
CDR3 DNA: TGTGCCAGCAGCTTTCAGGTTACAGATACGCAGTATTTT
CDR3 protein: CASSFQVTDTQYF

CDR3 length: 17
clone size: .
D gene: .
J gene: TRBJ2-7
V gene: TRBV7-2
CDR3 DNA: TGTGCCAGCAGCTTAGACCAAGTTAGGTCCCCGGCTTACGAGCAGTACTTC
CDR3 protein: CASSLDQVRSPAYEQYF

CDR3 length: 16
clone size: few
D gene: .
J gene: TRBJ2-2
V gene: TRBV6-1
CDR3 DNA: TGTGCCAGCAGTGAGCAAATAACAAACAGGGCCGGGGAGCTGTTTTTT
CDR3 protein: CASSEQITNRAGELFF

CDR3 length: 15
clone size: .
D gene: TRBD1
J gene: TRBJ1-1
V gene: TRBV28
CDR3 DNA: TGTGCCAGCAGTACAACGACAGGGTTGGGGACTGAAGCTTTCTTT
CDR3 protein: CASSTTTGLGTEAFF

CDR3 length: 16
clone size: few
D gene: TRBD2
J gene: TRBJ2-5
V gene: TRBV6-5
CDR3 DNA: TGTGCCAGCAGTTACCACGGGACTAGCGGGATAGAGACCCAGTACTTC
CDR3 protein: CASSYHGTSGIETQYF

CDR3 length: 17
clone size: .
D gene: TRBD2
J gene: TRBJ2-5
V gene: TRBV20-1
CDR3 DNA: TGCAGTGCTCCGGGACTAGCGGCTGAGAATGACCAAGAGACCCAGTACTTC
CDR3 protein: CSAPGLAAENDQETQYF

CDR3 length: 14
clone size: few
D gene: .
J gene: TRBJ1-2
V gene: TRBV20-1
CDR3 DNA: TGCAGTGCTAGACCCGTGACCCCTAACTATGGCTACACCTTC
CDR3 protein: CSARPVTPNYGYTF

CDR3 length: 17
clone size: few
D gene: .
J gene: TRBJ2-6
V gene: TRBV28
CDR3 DNA: TGTGCCAGCAGTTCGGGACATACTGCCTCTGGGGCCAACGTCCTGACTTTC
CDR3 protein: CASSSGHTASGANVLTF

CDR3 length: 16
clone size: .
D gene: .
J gene: TRBJ2-7
V gene: TRBV29-1
CDR3 DNA: TGCAGCGTCCAAAAAAACCCCGGGACTGCCACCTACGAGCAGTACTTC
CDR3 protein: CSVQKNPGTATYEQYF

CDR3 length: 13
clone size: .
D gene: TRBD1
J gene: TRBJ1-2
V gene: TRBV29-1
CDR3 DNA: TGCAGCGCCGGGGACAGGGGAGGTCGTGGCTACACCTTC
CDR3 protein: CSAGDRGGRGYTF

CDR3 length: 17
clone size: .
D gene: TRBD2
J gene: TRBJ2-1
V gene: TRBV7-2
CDR3 DNA: TGTGCCAGCAGCTTATATCAATCCGACGCGGGAGCCTCGGGGCAGTTCTTC
CDR3 protein: CASSLYQSDAGASGQFF

CDR3 length: 12
clone size: .
D gene: .
J gene: TRBJ2-1
V gene: TRBV5-6
CDR3 DNA: TGTGCCAGCAGCTTGGCGAGTTCTGAGCAGTTCTTC
CDR3 protein: CASSLASSEQFF

CDR3 length: 15
clone size: few
D gene: TRBD2
J gene: TRBJ2-1
V gene: TRBV20-1
CDR3 DNA: TGCAGTGCTAGAGATTTAGCGGGAGCCTACAATGAGCAGTTCTTC
CDR3 protein: CSARDLAGAYNEQFF

CDR3 length: 15
clone size: .
D gene: .
J gene: TRBJ1-4
V gene: TRBV30
CDR3 DNA: TGTGCCTGGAGTGTAGGGGTCACCCAGGGTGAAAAACTGTTTTTT
CDR3 protein: CAWSVGVTQGEKLFF

CDR3 length: 12
clone size: many
D gene: .
J gene: TRBJ2-1
V gene: TRBV11-2
CDR3 DNA: TGTGCCAGCAGCCGGTGGGGGAATGAGCAGTTCTTC
CDR3 protein: CASSRWGNEQFF

CDR3 length: 15
clone size: many
D gene: .
J gene: TRBJ2-2
V gene: TRBV10-3
CDR3 DNA: TGTGCCATCAGTGAGTCGTGGCTGAACACCGGGGAGCTGTTTTTT
CDR3 protein: CAISESWLNTGELFF

CDR3 length: 14
clone size: .
D gene: .
J gene: TRBJ2-3
V gene: TRBV5-1
CDR3 DNA: TGCGCCAGCAGCTTGGACAGACCTACAGATACGCAGTATTTT
CDR3 protein: CASSLDRPTDTQYF

CDR3 length: 14
clone size: few
D gene: .
J gene: TRBJ1-1
V gene: TRBV5-4
CDR3 DNA: TGTGCCAGCAGCTTGGGACGGGGGGCCAATGAAGCTTTCTTT
CDR3 protein: CASSLGRGANEAFF

CDR3 length: 14
clone size: few
D gene: .
J gene: TRBJ2-3
V gene: TRBV5-1
CDR3 DNA: TGCGCCAGCAGCACCAGCGAGGTAACAGATACGCAGTATTTT
CDR3 protein: CASSTSEVTDTQYF

CDR3 length: 14
clone size: .
D gene: .
J gene: TRBJ2-7
V gene: TRBV9
CDR3 DNA: TGTGCCAGCAGCGAGGGACGGTCCATCGACGAGCAGTACTTC
CDR3 protein: CASSEGRSIDEQYF